This T cell receptor beta chain was profiled in a study of cytomegalovirus exposure and HLA in healthy donors. Study context: In a later analysis, the roughly 120 validation repertoires were reported to have used the same platform as the roughly 670 first-cohort repertoires. Study conclusions and caveats: Subsequent analysis of the 100 to 150 validation repertoires found a tendency for first-cohort TCR clusters to co-occur.

For this clone: No antigen is known for it.

This CDR3 is 14 amino acids long. The V gene's germline CDR1 is SGHDT and CDR2 YYEEEE. The germline V and J ends were trimmed by 0 bases and 1 base, with 5 bases remaining between them. Clones were sequenced by immunoSEQ multiplex PCR, and TCRdb holds only the in-frame ones, with some missing. The sample carries about 98,000 clones, about 83% recorded once. This clonotype originated in a woman between 25 and 40 years old in good health and CMV-seronegative. The rearrangement joins TRBV5-6 to TRBJ2-1; D is unclear. Sequenced: PBMCs. CDR3 protein: CASSLGRSYNEQFF. The CDR3 DNA follows: TGTGCCAGCAGCTTGGGCCGGTCCTACAATGAGCAGTTCTTC. Together with reference TRBV5-6 and TRBJ2-1, the CDR3 gives the full variable domain: DAGVTQSPTHLIKTRGQQVTLRCSPKSGHDTVSWYQQALGQGPQFIFQYYEEEERQRGNFPDRFSGHQFPNYSSELNVNALLLGDSALYLCASSLGRSYNEQFFGPGTRLTVL.